This T cell receptor (beta chain) was retrieved from a study of CD8 T cells in Susac syndrome. RNA totalling about 0.45 to 1 ug underwent reverse transcription with random hexamers. The authors amplified TCR beta CDR3 across 54 Vbeta and 13 Jbeta using immunoSEQ multiplex PCR. A single record per CDR3 protein comes from TCRdb applying MiXCR to the immunoSEQ multiplex PCR reads. The repertoire includes just over 150,000 distinct CDR3 sequences, approximately 93% of them detected once, and just over 0.2% sits in the top ten. V lost 0 bases, J lost 6 bases, and 8 bases lay in between. Germline V gene sequence: CDR1 MNHEY, CDR2 SMNVEV (reference sequence). The CDR3 covers 13 residues.

This receptor was obtained from a human donor with multiple sclerosis. The sample consisted of CD8+ T cells from PBMCs. The V call is TRBV27, the J call TRBJ1-2, with a weak D call TRBD1 (6 bases). The DNA for the CDR3 is TGTGCCAGCAGTTTATCGAGGGGGGATGGCTACACCTTC. Amino acids: CASSLSRGDGYTF.